The clone carrying this T cell receptor beta chain was counted many times. Its antigen remains unknown. The CDR3 runs to 11 residues. Germline V gives CDR1 SQVTM, CDR2 ANQGSEA. V lost 5 bases and J lost 5, with 8 bases in between. The sample originates from a study of neurological immune-mediated disorders. Study observations and caveats: There was no association between the multiple sclerosis repertoire cluster and any clinical or MRI feature.

With 10-nucleotide random UMIs, 5'RACE was used to make the cDNA. MiXCR, applied by TCRdb to the 5' RACE reads, yields one record per CDR3 protein. In the table there are fewer than 90,000 distinct CDR3 sequences, 5.2% of which are singletons. The specimen sequenced was PBMCs. The chain joins TRBV29-1 to TRBJ2-3, with D hard to call. This receptor was taken from a young man with multiple sclerosis. CDR3 coding DNA: TGCAGCGTTATAGATATAGATACGCAGTATTTT. This gives the protein CSVIDIDTQYF.